These T cell receptor beta chains were read from a single sample in a study of vaccination and CD4 T cells after COVID-19. TCRdb called the PCR reads again in MiXCR, with one record for every CDR3 protein. Of roughly 22,000 distinct CDR3 sequences listed, about three fifths are singletons. These receptors' antigens are unknown. The source material was CD4+ T cells from blood, cultured in vitro. These receptor sequences come from a human donor who had recovered from COVID-19. CDR3s include the opening cysteine and the closing phenylalanine or tryptophan. The order of the fields is J gene, D gene, clone size, V gene, CDR3 protein, CDR3 DNA. D genes are given only for firm matches. Only some rows state a clone size, as once, few, many or a class for expanded clones.

TRBJ1-5 | NA | NA | TRBV19 | CASSAPRDYSNQPQHF | TGTGCCAGTAGTGCCCCCAGAGATTATAGCAATCAGCCCCAGCATTTT
TRBJ1-5 | NA | NA | TRBV30 | CAWSVWVNQPQHF | TGTGCCTGGAGTGTTTGGGTCAATCAGCCCCAGCATTTT
TRBJ2-2 | TRBD1 | NA | TRBV27 | CASSFVGQDSGELFF | TGTGCCAGCAGTTTCGTGGGACAGGACTCCGGGGAGCTGTTTTTT
TRBJ2-3 | TRBD2 | NA | TRBV20-1 | CSAKVAGSRTDTQYF | TGCAGTGCTAAAGTAGCGGGCTCCCGCACAGATACGCAGTATTTT
TRBJ1-2 | NA | NA | TRBV6-4 | CASSFNRAGGYTF | TGTGCCAGCAGCTTCAACAGGGCCGGAGGCTACACCTTC
TRBJ2-2 | TRBD2 | NA | TRBV6-5 | CASSYGTAGGTTGELFF | TGTGCCAGCAGTTACGGGACAGCGGGAGGGACCACCGGGGAGCTGTTTTTT
TRBJ1-6 | TRBD1 | NA | TRBV28 | CASKWDRRNSPLHF | TGTGCCAGCAAATGGGACAGACGCAATTCACCCCTCCACTTT
TRBJ1-6 | NA | NA | TRBV15 | CATSRAIQVSYSPNSPLHF | TGTGCCACCAGCAGAGCCATACAGGTTTCTTACTCACCTAATTCACCCCTCCACTTT
TRBJ1-1 | TRBD1 | few | TRBV20-1 | CSARLDRGIRGTEAFF | TGCAGTGCTAGATTGGACAGGGGGATTCGGGGGACTGAAGCTTTCTTT
TRBJ2-7 | NA | NA | TRBV7-8 | CASSSLPYEQYF | TGTGCCAGCAGCTCCCTCCCCTACGAGCAGTACTTC
TRBJ1-3 | NA | NA | TRBV20-1 | CSARDPTAISGNTIYF | TGCAGTGCTAGAGATCCAACAGCTATCTCTGGAAACACCATATATTTT
TRBJ1-2 | NA | NA | TRBV28 | CASTTGPYGYTF | TGTGCCAGCACCACGGGCCCTTATGGCTACACCTTC
TRBJ2-7 | NA | NA | TRBV7-2 | CASSFKDGGGYEQYF | TGTGCCAGCAGCTTCAAGGACGGAGGTGGCTACGAGCAGTACTTC
TRBJ1-1 | NA | NA | TRBV18 | CASSPGTEAFF | TGTGCCAGCTCACCAGGTACTGAAGCTTTCTTT
TRBJ1-1 | NA | few | TRBV6-5 | CASSYGGMRSTEAFF | TGTGCCAGCAGTTATGGGGGGATGAGGAGCACTGAAGCTTTCTTT
TRBJ1-5 | NA | NA | TRBV19 | CASSMLQSFSNQPQHF | TGTGCCAGTAGTATGCTCCAGTCTTTCAGCAATCAGCCCCAGCATTTT
TRBJ1-1 | TRBD1 | NA | TRBV5-1 | CASSLLDRARMSTEAFF | TGCGCCAGCAGCCTCTTGGACAGGGCGAGGATGAGCACTGAAGCTTTCTTT
TRBJ1-5 | NA | NA | TRBV30 | CAWNGGGNQPQHF | TGTGCCTGGAATGGGGGAGGGAATCAGCCCCAGCATTTT
TRBJ2-7 | NA | NA | TRBV5-1 | CASSWGAGVEEQYF | TGCGCCAGCAGCTGGGGGGCGGGGGTTGAAGAGCAGTACTTC
TRBJ1-4 | NA | NA | TRBV7-2 | CASSPLRPTNEKLFF | TGTGCCAGCAGCCCCTTAAGGCCAACTAATGAAAAACTGTTTTTT
TRBJ2-2 | NA | NA | TRBV7-7 | CASSPYGSAGELFF | TGTGCCAGCAGCCCTTACGGTTCTGCCGGGGAGCTGTTTTTT
TRBJ1-1 | TRBD1 | few | TRBV15 | CATSKQGAVGNTEAFF | TGTGCCACCAGCAAACAGGGGGCAGTGGGGAACACTGAAGCTTTCTTT
TRBJ2-3 | NA | few | TRBV6-1 | CASRNGGPVPDTQYF | TGTGCCAGCAGGAATGGAGGGCCGGTCCCAGATACGCAGTATTTT
TRBJ1-1 | NA | NA | TRBV7-9 | CASSSGQNTEAFF | TGTGCCAGCAGTTCCGGACAGAACACTGAAGCTTTCTTT
TRBJ1-2 | NA | once | TRBV9 | CASSPHSVGGGYTF | TGTGCCAGCAGCCCCCACTCGGTGGGGGGTGGCTACACCTTC
TRBJ1-1 | TRBD1 | NA | TRBV20-1 | CSARTGGTEAFF | TGCAGTGCCCGGACAGGGGGCACTGAAGCTTTCTTT
TRBJ1-5 | NA | NA | TRBV7-9 | CASSLGGYSQPQHF | TGTGCCAGCAGCTTAGGGGGGTATAGTCAGCCCCAGCATTTT
TRBJ1-2 | NA | NA | TRBV28 | CASSHFSGRGYGYTF | TGTGCCAGCAGTCACTTCAGCGGGAGAGGCTATGGCTACACCTTC
TRBJ1-2 | TRBD1 | few | TRBV28 | CASWVQGGRSGYTF | TGTGCCAGCTGGGTCCAGGGGGGGCGAAGTGGCTACACCTTC
TRBJ1-1 | TRBD1 | NA | TRBV12-3/TRBV12-4 | CASSLGTRDSRNTEAFF | TGTGCCAGCAGTTTAGGCACTCGGGACAGCAGGAACACTGAAGCTTTCTTT
TRBJ2-2 | TRBD2 | few | TRBV7-3 | CASSKGTSGSTGELFF | TGTGCCAGCAGCAAGGGCACTAGCGGGAGTACCGGGGAGCTGTTTTTT
TRBJ1-5 | TRBD1 | NA | TRBV30 | CAWSLDRVNQPQHF | TGTGCCTGGAGTCTGGACAGGGTCAATCAGCCCCAGCATTTT
TRBJ1-1 | NA | NA | TRBV18 | CATKTGSNTEAFF | TGTGCCACCAAGACAGGATCGAACACTGAAGCTTTCTTT
TRBJ1-2 | NA | NA | TRBV15 | CATSRDQLFHGYTF | TGTGCCACCAGCAGAGATCAATTGTTTCATGGCTACACCTTC
TRBJ2-2 | NA | NA | TRBV20-1 | CSASLGRSSTGELFF | TGCAGTGCTAGCCTCGGGAGAAGTTCCACCGGGGAGCTGTTTTTT
TRBJ2-2 | TRBD2 | NA | TRBV6-1 | CASLRTSGFYTGELFF | TGTGCCAGCTTAAGGACTAGCGGGTTTTACACCGGGGAGCTGTTTTTT
TRBJ1-2 | TRBD1 | NA | TRBV15 | CATSRPDRARSYTF | TGTGCCACCAGCAGACCAGACAGGGCTCGGTCCTACACCTTC
TRBJ1-1 | NA | NA | TRBV6-5 | CASSYPQMNTEAFF | TGTGCCAGCAGTTACCCCCAGATGAACACTGAAGCTTTCTTT
TRBJ1-2 | TRBD1 | NA | TRBV6-2/TRBV6-3 | CASRTGASYGYTF | TGTGCCAGCAGGACAGGGGCGAGCTATGGCTACACCTTC
TRBJ1-2 | NA | few | TRBV24-1 | CATSGDYGYTF | TGTGCCACCAGTGGGGACTATGGCTACACCTTC
TRBJ2-6 | NA | NA | TRBV5-6 | CASSPRLTGANVLTF | TGTGCCAGCAGCCCTCGACTCACTGGGGCCAACGTCCTGACTTTC
TRBJ2-2 | TRBD1 | NA | TRBV24-1 | CATSDFGQGRTGELFF | TGTGCCACCAGTGATTTTGGACAGGGGAGGACCGGGGAGCTGTTTTTT
TRBJ2-5 | NA | NA | TRBV7-8 | CASSLMQETQYF | TGTGCCAGCAGCTTAATGCAAGAGACCCAGTACTTC
TRBJ2-7 | NA | NA | TRBV7-2 | CASSLQRGASEQYF | TGTGCCAGCAGCTTACAACGAGGGGCCTCCGAGCAGTACTTC
TRBJ1-1 | NA | once | TRBV19 | CASSRQLMNTEAFF | TGTGCCAGTAGTAGACAGTTAATGAACACTGAAGCTTTCTTT
TRBJ2-3 | NA | few | TRBV27 | CASSLVGTDTQYF | TGTGCCAGCAGTCTGGTGGGCACAGATACGCAGTATTTT
TRBJ1-1 | NA | few | TRBV20-1 | CSGGPRNTEAFF | TGCAGTGGGGGCCCGAGGAACACTGAAGCTTTCTTT